Below, one T cell receptor (beta chain) is given with its context. Per the original data handling: Amplifying reference gene primers gave estimates of nucleated cell counts. Here immunoSEQ multiplex PCR was the method, and the copy in TCRdb shows in-frame clones only, minus some. V and J calls and clone size are those listed in that table; D and trimming were worked out from the DNA. The sample records 9,000 to 13,000 clones, 87% being singletons. These data are taken from a study of blood T cell repertoires in COVID-19. Study-level background: Sites across the United States, Italy and Spain contributed samples from acute and convalescent COVID-19. T cells, B-cell-depleted T cells, or PBMCs supplied cDNA or gDNA.

The sequence was collected from a man aged 25 to 45 with active or convalescent COVID-19. Sequenced: peripheral blood.

DNA for the CDR3: TGTGCCAGCACTGACCCGAGAAGGGGGAGCGGAGATACGCAGTATTTT. It codes for CASTDPRRGSGDTQYF. V is TRBV2 and J is TRBJ2-3; a weak D match, TRBD1 (6 bases). In germline, CDR1 is SNHLY, CDR2 FYNNEI. This CDR3 is 16 amino acids long. V was clipped by 7 bases and J by 5 bases, with 22 bases between them.